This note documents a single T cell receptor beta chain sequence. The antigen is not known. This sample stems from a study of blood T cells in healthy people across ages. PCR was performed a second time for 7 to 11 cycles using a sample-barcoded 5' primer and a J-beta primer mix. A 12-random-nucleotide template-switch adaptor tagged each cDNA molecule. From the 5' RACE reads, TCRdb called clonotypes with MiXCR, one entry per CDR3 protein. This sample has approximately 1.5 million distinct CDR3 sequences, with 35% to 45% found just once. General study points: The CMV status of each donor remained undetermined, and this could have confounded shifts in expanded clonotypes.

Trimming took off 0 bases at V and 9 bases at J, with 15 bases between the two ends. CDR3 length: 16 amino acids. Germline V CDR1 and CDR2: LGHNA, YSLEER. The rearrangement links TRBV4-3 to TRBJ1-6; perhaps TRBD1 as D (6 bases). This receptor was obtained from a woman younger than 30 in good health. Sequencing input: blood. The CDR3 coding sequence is TGCGCCAGCAGCCAAGATCAGGCAGGGGTCGGTTCACCCCTCCACTTT. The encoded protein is CASSQDQAGVGSPLHF.